Listed below are T cell receptor beta chains from one sample, sequenced in a study of response to subunit inactivated influenza vaccine. Each CDR3 protein gets one entry after TCRdb re-called the RT-PCR reads with MiXCR. The repertoire consists of 550,000 to 600,000 distinct CDR3 sequences, with about 12% occurring once and the leading ten covering 10% to 13%. Sample: PBMCs from blood, taken on the day of vaccination. These receptors all come from a man aged 45-65 years who received an inactivated influenza vaccine. The CDR3 runs from the conserved cysteine through the conserved F or W. Each record gives: CDR3 DNA, CDR3 protein, V gene, D gene, clone size, J gene. The D gene is left open where the match is weak. Expanded clones get a size class; other rows say once, few or many, or leave the size out.

cdr3_nt: TGTGCCAGCAGTTTACGGGCTAGCGGGGCACGGGAGACCCAGTACTTC
cdr3_aa: CASSLRASGARETQYF
v_call: TRBV27
d_call: TRBD2
clone_size: few
j_call: TRBJ2-5

cdr3_nt: TGTGCCAGCAGCCGACTAGCGGCGAGCAATGAGCAGTTCTTC
cdr3_aa: CASSRLAASNEQFF
v_call: TRBV3-1
d_call: TRBD2
clone_size: -
j_call: TRBJ2-1

cdr3_nt: TGTGCCAGCAGCTTAAGGGCAGGGTTTTACGGGGAGCTGTTTTTT
cdr3_aa: CASSLRAGFYGELFF
v_call: TRBV7-2
d_call: -
clone_size: -
j_call: TRBJ2-2

cdr3_nt: TGCGCCAGCAGCGATGGATGGCCTGACAATGAGCAGTTCTTC
cdr3_aa: CASSDGWPDNEQFF
v_call: TRBV5-1
d_call: -
clone_size: many
j_call: TRBJ2-1

cdr3_nt: TGTGCCAGCTCACCACAGGCGGGAGATGAGCAGTTCTTC
cdr3_aa: CASSPQAGDEQFF
v_call: TRBV18
d_call: TRBD2
clone_size: -
j_call: TRBJ2-1

cdr3_nt: TGTGCCAGCAGAAACAGGGAGAACACCGGGGAGCTGTTTTTT
cdr3_aa: CASRNRENTGELFF
v_call: TRBV7-2
d_call: -
clone_size: few
j_call: TRBJ2-2

cdr3_nt: TGTGCCAGCTCGGTTGTAACTAATGAAAAACTGTTTTTT
cdr3_aa: CASSVVTNEKLFF
v_call: TRBV27
d_call: -
clone_size: many
j_call: TRBJ1-4

cdr3_nt: TGTGCCAGCAGTCTACAACTAGCGGGGACCTACGAGCAGTACTTC
cdr3_aa: CASSLQLAGTYEQYF
v_call: TRBV12-3/TRBV12-4
d_call: TRBD2
clone_size: few
j_call: TRBJ2-7

cdr3_nt: TGTGCCAGTGCCCGGGACAGGGCCCTCAACACATACAATGAGCAGTTCTTC
cdr3_aa: CASARDRALNTYNEQFF
v_call: TRBV27
d_call: TRBD1
clone_size: few
j_call: TRBJ2-1

cdr3_nt: TGCGCCAGCAGCCATTCACTAGCGGGAGCCTACACCGGGGAGCTGTTTTTT
cdr3_aa: CASSHSLAGAYTGELFF
v_call: TRBV4-1
d_call: TRBD2
clone_size: few
j_call: TRBJ2-2

cdr3_nt: TGTGCCAGCAGTTACGGCGCAGGGAACTACGAGCAGTACTTC
cdr3_aa: CASSYGAGNYEQYF
v_call: TRBV6-5
d_call: -
clone_size: -
j_call: TRBJ2-7

cdr3_nt: TGCAGCGCCGCGGGACTAGCGGGATACTCCTACAATGAGCAGTTCTTC
cdr3_aa: CSAAGLAGYSYNEQFF
v_call: TRBV29-1
d_call: TRBD2
clone_size: -
j_call: TRBJ2-1

cdr3_nt: TGTGCCAGCAGCGCCCGAGGAGCGGATCCTTCCGGGGAGCTGTTTTTT
cdr3_aa: CASSARGADPSGELFF
v_call: TRBV9
d_call: -
clone_size: -
j_call: TRBJ2-2

cdr3_nt: TGCAGTGCTACCCGGGGGGTGGGGAGCACAGATACGCAGTATTTT
cdr3_aa: CSATRGVGSTDTQYF
v_call: TRBV20-1
d_call: TRBD2
clone_size: -
j_call: TRBJ2-3